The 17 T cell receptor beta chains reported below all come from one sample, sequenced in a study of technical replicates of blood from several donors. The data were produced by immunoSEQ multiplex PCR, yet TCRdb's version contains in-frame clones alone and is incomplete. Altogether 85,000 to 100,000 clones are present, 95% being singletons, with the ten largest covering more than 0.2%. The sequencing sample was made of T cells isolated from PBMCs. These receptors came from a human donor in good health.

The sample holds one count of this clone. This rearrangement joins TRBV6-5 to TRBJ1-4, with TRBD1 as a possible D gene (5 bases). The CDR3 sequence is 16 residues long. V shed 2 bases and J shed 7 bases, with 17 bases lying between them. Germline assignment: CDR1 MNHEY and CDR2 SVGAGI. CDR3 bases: TGTGCCAGCAGTTACAGGTCCGCGGGGGGGGGTGAAAAACTGTTTTTT. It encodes CASSYRSAGGGEKLFF.

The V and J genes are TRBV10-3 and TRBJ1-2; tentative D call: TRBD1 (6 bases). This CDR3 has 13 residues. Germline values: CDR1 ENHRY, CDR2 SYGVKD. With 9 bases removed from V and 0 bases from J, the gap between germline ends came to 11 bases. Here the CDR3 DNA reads TGTGCCATATACAGGGAAACTAACTATGGCTACACCTTC. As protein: CAIYRETNYGYTF.

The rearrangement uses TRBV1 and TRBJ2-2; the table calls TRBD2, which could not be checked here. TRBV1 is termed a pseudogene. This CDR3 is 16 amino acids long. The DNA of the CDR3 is TGCACCAGCAGTCCTAGCGGGAGGTCTGGCACCGGGGAGCTGTTTTTT. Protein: CTSSPSGRSGTGELFF.

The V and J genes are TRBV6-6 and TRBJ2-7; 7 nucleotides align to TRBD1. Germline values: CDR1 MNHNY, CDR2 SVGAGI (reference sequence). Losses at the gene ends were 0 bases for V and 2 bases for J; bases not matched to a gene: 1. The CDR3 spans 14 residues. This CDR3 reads CASSYSGTAYEQYF. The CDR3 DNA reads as TGTGCCAGCAGTTACTCGGGGACAGCCTACGAGCAGTACTTC.

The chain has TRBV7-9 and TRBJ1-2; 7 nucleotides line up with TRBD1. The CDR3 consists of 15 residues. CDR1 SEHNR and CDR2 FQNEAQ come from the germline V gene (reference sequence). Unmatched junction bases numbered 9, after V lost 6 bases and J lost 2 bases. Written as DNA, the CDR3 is TGTGCCAGCAGTGTACAGGGGACCCGCAACTATGGCTACACCTTC. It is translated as CASSVQGTRNYGYTF.

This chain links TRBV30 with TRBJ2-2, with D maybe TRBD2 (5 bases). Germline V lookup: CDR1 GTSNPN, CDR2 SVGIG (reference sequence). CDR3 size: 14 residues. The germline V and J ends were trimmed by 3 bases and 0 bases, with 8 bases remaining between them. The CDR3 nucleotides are TGTGCCTGGAGCGGGATATCGAACACCGGGGAGCTGTTTTTT. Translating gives CAWSGISNTGELFF.

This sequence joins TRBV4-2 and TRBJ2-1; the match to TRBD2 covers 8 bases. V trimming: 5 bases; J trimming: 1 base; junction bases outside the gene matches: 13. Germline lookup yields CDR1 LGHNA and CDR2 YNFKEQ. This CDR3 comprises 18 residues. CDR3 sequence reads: CASSSRSAGGLSYNEQFF. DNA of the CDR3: TGTGCCAGCAGCTCAAGGTCCGCGGGGGGCTTGTCCTACAATGAGCAGTTCTTC.

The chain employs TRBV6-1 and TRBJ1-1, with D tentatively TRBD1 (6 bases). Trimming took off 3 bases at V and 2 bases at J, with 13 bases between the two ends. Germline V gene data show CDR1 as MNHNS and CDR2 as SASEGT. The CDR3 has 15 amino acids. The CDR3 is CASSDYRTENTEAFF. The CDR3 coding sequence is TGTGCCAGCAGTGATTACAGGACAGAAAACACTGAAGCTTTCTTT.

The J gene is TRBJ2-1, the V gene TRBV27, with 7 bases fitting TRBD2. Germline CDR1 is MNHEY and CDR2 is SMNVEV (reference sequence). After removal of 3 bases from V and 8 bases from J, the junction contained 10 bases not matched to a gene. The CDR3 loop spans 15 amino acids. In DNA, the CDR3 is TGTGCCAGCAGTTTTCCCTTAGCGGGCCATCATGAGCAGTTCTTC. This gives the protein CASSFPLAGHHEQFF.

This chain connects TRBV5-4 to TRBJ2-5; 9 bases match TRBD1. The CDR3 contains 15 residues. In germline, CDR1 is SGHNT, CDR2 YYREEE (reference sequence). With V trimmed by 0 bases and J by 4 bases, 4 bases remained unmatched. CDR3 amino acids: CASSLVTGGIETQYF. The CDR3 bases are TGTGCCAGCAGCTTGGTGACAGGGGGGATAGAGACCCAGTACTTC.

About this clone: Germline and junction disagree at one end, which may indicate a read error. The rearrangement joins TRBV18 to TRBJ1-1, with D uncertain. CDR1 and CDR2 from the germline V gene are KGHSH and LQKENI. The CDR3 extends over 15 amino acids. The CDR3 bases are TGTGCCAGCTCATCACCTACGCAGGAGAACACTGAAGCTTTCTTT. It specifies CASSSPTQENTEAFF. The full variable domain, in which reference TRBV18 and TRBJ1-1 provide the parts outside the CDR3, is NAGVMQNPRHLVRRRGQEARLRCSPMKGHSHVYWYRQLPEEGLKFMVYLQKENIIDESGMPKERFSAEFPKEGPSILRIQQVVRGDSAAYFCASSSPTQENTEAFFGQGTRLTVV.

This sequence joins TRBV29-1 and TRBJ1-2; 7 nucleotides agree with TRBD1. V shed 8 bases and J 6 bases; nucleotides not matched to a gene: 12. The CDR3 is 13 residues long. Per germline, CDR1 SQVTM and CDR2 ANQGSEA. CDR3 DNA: TGCAGCTGCCCGGGACAGTATTACAATGGCTACACCTTC. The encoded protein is CSCPGQYYNGYTF.

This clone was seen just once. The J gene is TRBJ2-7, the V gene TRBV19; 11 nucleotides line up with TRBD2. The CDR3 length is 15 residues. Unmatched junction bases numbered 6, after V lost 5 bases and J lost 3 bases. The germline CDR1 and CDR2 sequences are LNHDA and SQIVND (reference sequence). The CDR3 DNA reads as TGTGCCAGTAGTGATATAGCGGGAGGGAGCTACGAGCAGTACTTC. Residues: CASSDIAGGSYEQYF.

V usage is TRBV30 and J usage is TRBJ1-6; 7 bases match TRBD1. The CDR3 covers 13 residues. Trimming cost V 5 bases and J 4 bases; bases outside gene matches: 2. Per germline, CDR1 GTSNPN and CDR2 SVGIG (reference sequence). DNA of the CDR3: TGTGCCTGGGGGGACAGTTATAATTCACCCCTCCACTTT. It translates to CAWGDSYNSPLHF. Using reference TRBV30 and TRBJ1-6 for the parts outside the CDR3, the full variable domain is SQTIHQWPATLVQPVGSPLSLECTVEGTSNPNLYWYRQAAGRGLQLLFYSVGIGQISSEVPQNLSASRPQDRQFILSSKKLLLSDSGFYLCAWGDSYNSPLHFGNGTRLTVT.

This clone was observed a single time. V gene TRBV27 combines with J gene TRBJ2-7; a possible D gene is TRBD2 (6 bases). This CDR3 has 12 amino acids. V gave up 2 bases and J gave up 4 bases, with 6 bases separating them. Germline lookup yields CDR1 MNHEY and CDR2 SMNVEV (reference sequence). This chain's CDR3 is CASSLGGYEQYF. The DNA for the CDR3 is TGTGCCAGCAGTTTAGGGGGGTACGAGCAGTACTTC.

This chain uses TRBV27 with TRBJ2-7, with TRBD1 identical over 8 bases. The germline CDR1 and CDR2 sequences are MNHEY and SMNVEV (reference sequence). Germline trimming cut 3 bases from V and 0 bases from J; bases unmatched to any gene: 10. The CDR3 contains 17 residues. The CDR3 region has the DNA TGTGCCAGCAGTTTCACAGGGGGTAGCCTAATCTCCTACGAGCAGTACTTC. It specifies CASSFTGGSLISYEQYF.

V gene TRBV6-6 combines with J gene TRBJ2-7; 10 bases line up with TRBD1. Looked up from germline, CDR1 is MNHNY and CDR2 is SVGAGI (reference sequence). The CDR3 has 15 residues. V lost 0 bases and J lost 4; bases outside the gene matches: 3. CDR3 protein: CASSYSWGQGYEQYF. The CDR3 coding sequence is TGTGCCAGCAGTTACTCTTGGGGACAGGGGTACGAGCAGTACTTC.